This TCR beta chain was sequenced for a study of tumor and adjacent non-tumor tissue in lung cancer. Overall study context: Histology: around 13 adenocarcinoma, a couple of squamous cell carcinoma, 1 small cell lung cancer.

TCRbeta libraries were built with three rounds of nested PCR, modified from ARM-PCR. TCRdb ran MiXCR on the multiplex PCR reads and lists one entry per CDR3 protein. The sample lists 120,000 or so distinct CDR3 sequences, roughly 67% seen once, with around 13% in the top ten. General study points: Tumor repertoires had a smaller top 100 clone share than normal lung. Significantly higher TCR diversity was found in tumor than normal lung. Tumor TCR diversity, when higher, was linked to shorter survival.

Germline loops: CDR1 SGHAT, CDR2 FQNNGV. The CDR3 runs to 14 residues. This clonotype was seen just once. Its antigen is not identified. One end of the junction fails to match germline, which may point to a read error. The template was RNA from unsorted bulk tissue. V usage is TRBV11-2 and J usage is TRBJ1-6; D gene ambiguous. The source material was lung tumor tissue. The sequence came from a man aged 25 to 40 with non-small cell lung cancer. In DNA form, the CDR3 reads TGTACCAGCGGAGCCAACATCGGGAATTCACCCCTCCACTTT. Translating it yields CTSGANIGNSPLHF.